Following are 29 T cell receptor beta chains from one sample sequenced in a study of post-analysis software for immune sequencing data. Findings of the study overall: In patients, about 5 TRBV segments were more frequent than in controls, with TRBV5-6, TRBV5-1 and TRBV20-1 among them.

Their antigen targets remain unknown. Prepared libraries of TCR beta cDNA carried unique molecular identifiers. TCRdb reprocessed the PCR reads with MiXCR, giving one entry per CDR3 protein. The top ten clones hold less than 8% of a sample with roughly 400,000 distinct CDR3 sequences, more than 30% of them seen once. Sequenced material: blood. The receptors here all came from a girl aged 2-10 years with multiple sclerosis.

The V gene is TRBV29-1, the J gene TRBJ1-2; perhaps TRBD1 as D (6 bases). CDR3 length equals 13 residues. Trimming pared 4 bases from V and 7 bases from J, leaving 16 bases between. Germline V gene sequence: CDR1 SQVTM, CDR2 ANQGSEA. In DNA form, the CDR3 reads TGCAGCGTTGGGACACAGGGAATAAGTGGCTACACCTTC. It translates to CSVGTQGISGYTF.

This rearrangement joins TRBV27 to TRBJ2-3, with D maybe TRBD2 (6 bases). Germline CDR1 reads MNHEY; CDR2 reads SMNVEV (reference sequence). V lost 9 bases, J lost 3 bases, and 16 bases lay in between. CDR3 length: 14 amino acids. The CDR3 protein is CASTPRESTDTQYF. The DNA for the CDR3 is TGTGCCAGTACCCCACGGGAGAGTACAGATACGCAGTATTTT.

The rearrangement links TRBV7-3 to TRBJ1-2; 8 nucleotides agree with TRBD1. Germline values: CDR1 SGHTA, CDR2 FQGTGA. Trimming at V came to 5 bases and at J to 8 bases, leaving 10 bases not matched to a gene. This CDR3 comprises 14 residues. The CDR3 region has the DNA TGTGCCAGCAGCCAAACCCAGGGGGCGGGAGGCTACACCTTC. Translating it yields CASSQTQGAGGYTF. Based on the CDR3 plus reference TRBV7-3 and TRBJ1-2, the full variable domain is GAGVSQTPSNKVTEKGKYVELRCDPISGHTALYWYRQSLGQGPEFLIYFQGTGAADDSGLPNDRFFAVRPEGSVSTLKIQRTERGDSAVYLCASSQTQGAGGYTFGSGTRLTVV.

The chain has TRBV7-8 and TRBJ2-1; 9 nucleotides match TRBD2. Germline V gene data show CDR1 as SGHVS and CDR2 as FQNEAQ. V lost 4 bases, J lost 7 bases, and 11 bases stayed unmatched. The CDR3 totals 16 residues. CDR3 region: CASSSTGLARKNEQFF. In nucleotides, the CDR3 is TGTGCCAGCAGCTCCACGGGACTAGCACGAAAAAATGAGCAGTTCTTC. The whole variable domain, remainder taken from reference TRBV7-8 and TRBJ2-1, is GAGVSQSPRYKVAKRGQDVALRCDPISGHVSLFWYQQALGQGPEFLTYFQNEAQLDKSGLPSDRFFAERPEGSVSTLKIQRTQQEDSAVYLCASSSTGLARKNEQFFGPGTRLTVL.

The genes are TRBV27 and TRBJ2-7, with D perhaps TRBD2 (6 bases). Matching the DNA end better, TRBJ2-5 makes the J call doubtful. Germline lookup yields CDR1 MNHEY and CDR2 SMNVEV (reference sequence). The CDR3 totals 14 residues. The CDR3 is CASSFNGGQETQYF. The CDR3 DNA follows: TGTGCCAGCAGTTTTAACGGGGGACAAGAGACCCAGTACTTC.

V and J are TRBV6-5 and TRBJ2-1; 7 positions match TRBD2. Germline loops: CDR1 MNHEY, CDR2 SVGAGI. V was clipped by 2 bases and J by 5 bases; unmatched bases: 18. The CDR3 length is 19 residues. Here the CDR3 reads CASSYRLPVGGRTDNEQFF. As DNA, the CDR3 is TGTGCCAGCAGTTACCGACTCCCCGTTGGCGGGAGAACAGACAATGAGCAGTTCTTC.

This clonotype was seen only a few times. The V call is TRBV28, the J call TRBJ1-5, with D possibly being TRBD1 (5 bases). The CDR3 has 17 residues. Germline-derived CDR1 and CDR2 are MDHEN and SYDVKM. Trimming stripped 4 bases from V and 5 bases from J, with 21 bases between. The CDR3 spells CASSSPSGTRKYQPQHF. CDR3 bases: TGTGCCAGCAGTTCCCCCTCTGGGACGAGAAAGTATCAGCCCCAGCATTTT. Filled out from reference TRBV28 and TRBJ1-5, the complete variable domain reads DVKVTQSSRYLVKRTGEKVFLECVQDMDHENMFWYRQDPGLGLRLIYFSYDVKMKEKGDIPEGYSVSREKKERFSLILESASTNQTSMYLCASSSPSGTRKYQPQHFGDGTRLSIL.

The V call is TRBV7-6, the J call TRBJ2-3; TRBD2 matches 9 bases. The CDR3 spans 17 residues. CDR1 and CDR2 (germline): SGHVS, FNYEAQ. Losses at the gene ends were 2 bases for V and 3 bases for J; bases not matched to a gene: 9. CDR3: CASSLPGGRAGTDTQYF. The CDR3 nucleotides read TGTGCCAGCAGCTTACCCGGCGGGAGGGCCGGGACAGATACGCAGTATTTT.

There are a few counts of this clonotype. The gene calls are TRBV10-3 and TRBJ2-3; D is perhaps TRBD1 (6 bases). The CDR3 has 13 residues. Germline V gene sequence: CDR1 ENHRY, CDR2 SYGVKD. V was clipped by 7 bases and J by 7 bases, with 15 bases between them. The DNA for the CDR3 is TGTGCCATCACCCCAGGACAGAAAAATACGCAGTATTTT. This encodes CAITPGQKNTQYF.

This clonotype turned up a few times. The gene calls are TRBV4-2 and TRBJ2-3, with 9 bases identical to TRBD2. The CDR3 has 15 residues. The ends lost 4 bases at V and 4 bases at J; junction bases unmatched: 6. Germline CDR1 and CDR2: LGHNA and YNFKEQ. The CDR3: CASSPVAGVADTQYF. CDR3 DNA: TGTGCCAGCAGCCCGGTAGCGGGAGTGGCAGATACGCAGTATTTT.

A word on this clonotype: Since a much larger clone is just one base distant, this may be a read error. CDR3 region: CASSVDSYNEQYF. The CDR3, as DNA: TGTGCCAGCAGCGTCGACAGCTACAATGAGCAGTACTTC. V and J are TRBV5-6 and TRBJ2-7; possibly TRBD1 for D (5 bases). Germline CDR1 reads SGHDT; CDR2 reads YYEEEE. Trimming cost V 4 bases and J 7 bases, with 15 bases left between them. The CDR3 is 13 amino acids.

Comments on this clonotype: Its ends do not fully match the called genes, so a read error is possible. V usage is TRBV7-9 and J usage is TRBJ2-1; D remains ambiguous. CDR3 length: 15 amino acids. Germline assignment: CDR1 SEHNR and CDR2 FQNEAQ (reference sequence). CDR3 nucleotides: TGTGCCAGCAGCTTAGTCGTCTCAAATTACAATGAGCAGTGCTTC. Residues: CASSLVVSNYNEQCF.

CDR3 sequence reads: CASSFFGRGNEKLFF. In nucleotides, the CDR3 is TGTGCCAGCAGTTTTTTTGGCAGGGGGAATGAAAAACTGTTTTTT. The chain uses TRBV12-3 or TRBV12-4 and TRBJ1-4, with 7 bases fitting TRBD1. The CDR3 covers 15 residues. V shed 3 bases and J 5 bases; nucleotides not matched to a gene: 6.

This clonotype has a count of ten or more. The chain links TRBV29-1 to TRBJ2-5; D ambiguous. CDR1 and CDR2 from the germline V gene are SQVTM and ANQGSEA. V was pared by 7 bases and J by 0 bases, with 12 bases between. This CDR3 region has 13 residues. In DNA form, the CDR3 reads TGCAGCGCCGCACGGGTTTACCAAGAGACCCAGTACTTC. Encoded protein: CSAARVYQETQYF.

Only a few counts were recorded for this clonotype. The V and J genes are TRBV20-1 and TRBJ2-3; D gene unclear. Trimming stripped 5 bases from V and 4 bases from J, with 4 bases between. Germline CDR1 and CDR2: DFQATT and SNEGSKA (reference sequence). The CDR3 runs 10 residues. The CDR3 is CSAPPDTQYF. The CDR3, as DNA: TGCAGTGCTCCACCAGATACGCAGTATTTT.

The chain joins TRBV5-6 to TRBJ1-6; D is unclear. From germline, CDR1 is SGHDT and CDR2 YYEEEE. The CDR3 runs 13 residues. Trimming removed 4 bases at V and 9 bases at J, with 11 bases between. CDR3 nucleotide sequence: TGTGCCAGCAGCCAAAACGAGGGTTCACCCCTCCACTTT. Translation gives CASSQNEGSPLHF.

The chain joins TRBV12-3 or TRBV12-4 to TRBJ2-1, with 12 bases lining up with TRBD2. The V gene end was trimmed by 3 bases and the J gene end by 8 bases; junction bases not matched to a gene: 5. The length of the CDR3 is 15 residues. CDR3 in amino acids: CASSFSGLAGYEQFF. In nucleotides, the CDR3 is TGTGCCAGCAGTTTCTCCGGACTAGCGGGATATGAGCAGTTCTTC.

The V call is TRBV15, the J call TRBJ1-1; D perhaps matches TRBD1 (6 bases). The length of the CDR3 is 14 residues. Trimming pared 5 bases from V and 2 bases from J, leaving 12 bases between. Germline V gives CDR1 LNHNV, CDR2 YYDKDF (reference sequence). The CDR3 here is CATSGGHQNTEAFF. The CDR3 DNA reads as TGTGCCACCAGCGGGGGACACCAAAACACTGAAGCTTTCTTT.

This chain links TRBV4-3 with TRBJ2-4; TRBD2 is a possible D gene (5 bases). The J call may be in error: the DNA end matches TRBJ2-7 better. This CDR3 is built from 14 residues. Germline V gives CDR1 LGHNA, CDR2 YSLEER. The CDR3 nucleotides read TGCGCCAGCAGCCAGGGAGCTTCCCACTACGAGCAGTACTTC. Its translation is CASSQGASHYEQYF.

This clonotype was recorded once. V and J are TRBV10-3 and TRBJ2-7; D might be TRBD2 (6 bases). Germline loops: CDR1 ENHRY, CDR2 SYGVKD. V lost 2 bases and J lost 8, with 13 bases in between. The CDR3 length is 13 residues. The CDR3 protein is CAISETSSVKQYF. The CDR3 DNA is TGTGCCATCAGTGAGACTAGCTCGGTTAAGCAGTACTTC.

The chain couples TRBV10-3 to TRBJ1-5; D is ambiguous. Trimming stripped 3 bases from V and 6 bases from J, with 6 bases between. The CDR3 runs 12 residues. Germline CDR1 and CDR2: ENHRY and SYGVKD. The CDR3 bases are TGTGCCATCAGTGATCCGGGTCAGCCCCAGCATTTT. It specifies CAISDPGQPQHF.

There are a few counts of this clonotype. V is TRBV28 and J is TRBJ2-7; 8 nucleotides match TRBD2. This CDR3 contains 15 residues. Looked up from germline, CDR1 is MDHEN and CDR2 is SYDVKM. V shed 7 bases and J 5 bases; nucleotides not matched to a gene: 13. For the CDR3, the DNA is TGTGCCAGCAAGGGACCATATTGGCGGGAGGACGAGCAGTACTTC. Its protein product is CASKGPYWREDEQYF.

DNA for the CDR3: TGCAGCGTGCCGGGGGAGGGTTCGAGCTATGGCTACACCTTC. Amino acid sequence: CSVPGEGSSYGYTF. The J gene is TRBJ1-2, the V gene TRBV29-1; TRBD1 might be the D (5 bases). CDR1 is SQVTM, CDR2 ANQGSEA, per germline. The V gene lost 6 bases and the J gene lost 4 bases, with 18 bases spanning the gap. This CDR3 has 14 residues.

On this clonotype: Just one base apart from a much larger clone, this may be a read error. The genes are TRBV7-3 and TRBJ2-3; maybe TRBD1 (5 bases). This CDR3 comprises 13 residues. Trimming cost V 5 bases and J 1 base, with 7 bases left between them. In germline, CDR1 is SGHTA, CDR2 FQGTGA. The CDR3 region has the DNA TGTGCCAGCAGCATAGGGGGCACAGATACGCAGTATTTT. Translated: CASSIGGTDTQYF.

CDR3 sequence reads: CASSPFSILGGMSYGYTF. The CDR3 bases are TGTGCCAGCAGTCCGTTCTCTATATTGGGGGGAATGAGCTATGGCTACACCTTC. The chain has TRBV27 and TRBJ1-2; D is possibly TRBD1 (5 bases). This CDR3 has 18 amino acids. Looked up from germline, CDR1 is MNHEY and CDR2 is SMNVEV (reference sequence). Trimming took 5 bases from V and 4 from J, leaving 26 bases between them.

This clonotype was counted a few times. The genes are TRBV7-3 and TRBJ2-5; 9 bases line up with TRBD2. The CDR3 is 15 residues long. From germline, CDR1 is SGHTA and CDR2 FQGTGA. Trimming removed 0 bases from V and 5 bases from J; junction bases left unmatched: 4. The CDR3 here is CASSLTGLATETQYF. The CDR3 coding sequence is TGTGCCAGCAGCTTAACAGGACTAGCGACGGAGACCCAGTACTTC.

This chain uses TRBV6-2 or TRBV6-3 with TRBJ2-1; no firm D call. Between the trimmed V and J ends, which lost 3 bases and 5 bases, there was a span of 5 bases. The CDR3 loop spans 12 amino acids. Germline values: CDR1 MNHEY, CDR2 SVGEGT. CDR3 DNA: TGTGCCAGCAGTTATCGGGACAATGAGCAGTTCTTC. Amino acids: CASSYRDNEQFF.

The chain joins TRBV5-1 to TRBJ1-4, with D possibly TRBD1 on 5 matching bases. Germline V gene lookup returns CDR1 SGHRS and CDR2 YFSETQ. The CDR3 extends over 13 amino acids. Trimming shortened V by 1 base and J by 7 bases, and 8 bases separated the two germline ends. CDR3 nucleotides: TGCGCCAGCAGCTTGATGGGGGTTGAAAAACTGTTTTTT. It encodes CASSLMGVEKLFF.

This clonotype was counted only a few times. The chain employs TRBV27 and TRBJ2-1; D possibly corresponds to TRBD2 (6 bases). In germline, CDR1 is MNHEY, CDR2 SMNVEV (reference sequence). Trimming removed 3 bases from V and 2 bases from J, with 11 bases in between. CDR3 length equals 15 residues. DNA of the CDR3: TGTGCCAGCAGTTTTATCGGCGGGGCCTACAATGAGCAGTTCTTC. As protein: CASSFIGGAYNEQFF.